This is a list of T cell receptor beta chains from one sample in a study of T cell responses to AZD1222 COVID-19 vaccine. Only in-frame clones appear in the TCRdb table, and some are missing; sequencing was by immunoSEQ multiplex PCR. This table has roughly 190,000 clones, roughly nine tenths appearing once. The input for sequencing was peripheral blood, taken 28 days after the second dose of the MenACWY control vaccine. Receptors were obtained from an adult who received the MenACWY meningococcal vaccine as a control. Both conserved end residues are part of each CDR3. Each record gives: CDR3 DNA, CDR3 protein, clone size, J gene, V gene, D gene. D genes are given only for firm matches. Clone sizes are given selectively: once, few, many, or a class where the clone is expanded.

cdr3_nt: TGTGCCAGCAGTTACTCGGGGGGAAGTGGCACTGAAGCTTTCTTT; cdr3_aa: CASSYSGGSGTEAFF; clone_size: .; j_call: TRBJ1-1; v_call: TRBV6-2/TRBV6-3; d_call: .
cdr3_nt: TGCGCCAGCAGTTTTCTAGCGGGAGTGACAGATACGCAGTATTTT; cdr3_aa: CASSFLAGVTDTQYF; clone_size: .; j_call: TRBJ2-3; v_call: TRBV4-1; d_call: TRBD2
cdr3_nt: TGTGCCACCAGTGATCCAGCCGTCTCCTACAATGAGCAGTTCTTC; cdr3_aa: CATSDPAVSYNEQFF; clone_size: .; j_call: TRBJ2-1; v_call: TRBV24-1; d_call: .
cdr3_nt: .; cdr3_aa: CASSLTFGGQRAGYTF; clone_size: once; j_call: TRBJ1-2; v_call: TRBV5-1; d_call: .
cdr3_nt: TGTGCCACCAGTGATCCCGGGACAAGCACAGATACGCAGTATTTT; cdr3_aa: CATSDPGTSTDTQYF; clone_size: .; j_call: TRBJ2-3; v_call: TRBV24-1; d_call: .
cdr3_nt: TGTGCCATCAAAGGTTTTCAGGATGAAAAACTGTTTTTT; cdr3_aa: CAIKGFQDEKLFF; clone_size: .; j_call: TRBJ1-4; v_call: TRBV10-3; d_call: .
cdr3_nt: TGTGCCAGCAGCTTAATGGGTAGGACTAATGAAAAACTGTTTTTT; cdr3_aa: CASSLMGRTNEKLFF; clone_size: .; j_call: TRBJ1-4; v_call: TRBV13; d_call: .
cdr3_nt: TGTGCCAGCAGCTTAGGGTCGGCGGGCTCCTACGAGCAGTACTTC; cdr3_aa: CASSLGSAGSYEQYF; clone_size: .; j_call: TRBJ2-7; v_call: TRBV7-2; d_call: .
cdr3_nt: TGTGCCAGCAGCTTAGTGAGAAACCGGGGAAACACCATATATTTT; cdr3_aa: CASSLVRNRGNTIYF; clone_size: once; j_call: TRBJ1-3; v_call: TRBV13; d_call: .
cdr3_nt: TGTGCCAGCCAGGAGGGGGCGGGTTTCATGAACACTGAAGCTTTCTTT; cdr3_aa: CASQEGAGFMNTEAFF; clone_size: .; j_call: TRBJ1-1; v_call: TRBV11-2; d_call: TRBD1
cdr3_nt: TGCGCCAGCAGCCAGTCTAGGGGCGCCAAAAACATTCAGTACTTC; cdr3_aa: CASSQSRGAKNIQYF; clone_size: once; j_call: TRBJ2-4; v_call: TRBV4-3; d_call: .
cdr3_nt: TGTGCCAGCAGTTACGTGCGGGGTGGCAATGAGCAGTTCTTC; cdr3_aa: CASSYVRGGNEQFF; clone_size: .; j_call: TRBJ2-1; v_call: TRBV2; d_call: .
cdr3_nt: TGTGCCAGCAGACCCGGGCCTAACTCTGGAAACACCATATATTTT; cdr3_aa: CASRPGPNSGNTIYF; clone_size: .; j_call: TRBJ1-3; v_call: TRBV6-5; d_call: .
cdr3_nt: TGTGCCAGCAGCCCAGGACTAGCGGGAGGGCCGTGGGAGACCCAGTACTTC; cdr3_aa: CASSPGLAGGPWETQYF; clone_size: .; j_call: TRBJ2-5; v_call: TRBV5-4; d_call: TRBD2
cdr3_nt: TGTGCCAGCAGTGAGGGCCCCGGGACACCCCTCCACTTT; cdr3_aa: CASSEGPGTPLHF; clone_size: .; j_call: TRBJ1-6; v_call: TRBV6-4; d_call: .
cdr3_nt: TGTGCCAGCGCCCCAGGAGCGGGATCGGATACGCAGTATTTT; cdr3_aa: CASAPGAGSDTQYF; clone_size: .; j_call: TRBJ2-3; v_call: TRBV6-5; d_call: TRBD2
cdr3_nt: .; cdr3_aa: CASSEIVGRGTSGLHF; clone_size: .; j_call: TRBJ1-6; v_call: TRBV2; d_call: .
cdr3_nt: TGTGCCAGCAGCCAGACTAGCGGGACTGAGCAGTTCTTC; cdr3_aa: CASSQTSGTEQFF; clone_size: .; j_call: TRBJ2-1; v_call: TRBV27; d_call: TRBD2
cdr3_nt: TGTGCCAGCTCACCCCGGACTAGCGCCTACAATGAGCAGTTCTTC; cdr3_aa: CASSPRTSAYNEQFF; clone_size: .; j_call: TRBJ2-1; v_call: TRBV18; d_call: TRBD2
cdr3_nt: TGTGCCAGTAGGGCGGCGTTCGGAAACACCATATATTTT; cdr3_aa: CASRAAFGNTIYF; clone_size: .; j_call: TRBJ1-3; v_call: TRBV19; d_call: .
cdr3_nt: TGTGCCAGCAGCCGCCCAGGGGCCCACTCTGGAAACACCATATATTTT; cdr3_aa: CASSRPGAHSGNTIYF; clone_size: .; j_call: TRBJ1-3; v_call: TRBV14; d_call: .
cdr3_nt: TGTGCCAGCAGTTTCTCAGGGGGTAATGAGCAGTTCTTC; cdr3_aa: CASSFSGGNEQFF; clone_size: .; j_call: TRBJ2-1; v_call: TRBV27; d_call: TRBD1
cdr3_nt: TGTGCCAGCAGCGGCGGACAGGGGCCAACTTATAATTCACCCCTCCACTTT; cdr3_aa: CASSGGQGPTYNSPLHF; clone_size: .; j_call: TRBJ1-6; v_call: TRBV9; d_call: TRBD1